This entry features one T cell receptor beta chain sequence. A read error may explain this, as a much larger clone is one base away. TCR alpha and beta CDR3 regions were amplified from RNA using iRepertoire nested multiplex PCR. One-step reverse transcription and amplification started from approximately 100-400 ng of tissue mRNA or PBMC total RNA. TCRdb called the multiplex PCR reads again in MiXCR, with one record for every CDR3 protein. The sample records around 390,000 distinct CDR3 sequences, 41% being singletons. This record belongs to a study of glioma-infiltrating T cells. Trimming stripped 0 bases from V and 11 bases from J, with 23 bases between. The V gene's germline CDR1 is DFQATT and CDR2 SNEGSKA (reference sequence). CDR3 size: 16 residues.

J is TRBJ2-1 and V is TRBV20-1; no definite D call. This clonotype was obtained from a human donor with low-grade glioma or glioblastoma, undergoing nonglioma brain surgery, or in good health (not recorded which). Sequencing was performed on glioma tissue, nonneoplastic brain tissue, or PBMCs (not recorded which). CDR3 sequence (DNA): TGCAGTGCTAGAGATCCACTACAAGGGCACCACGATAAGCAGTTCTTC. It yields the protein CSARDPLQGHHDKQFF.